The next 26 T cell receptor beta chains were all read from a single sample in a study of T cell changes during pregnancy in multiple sclerosis. Using immunoSEQ multiplex PCR, the repertoire was profiled, and TCRdb retains in-frame clones only, with some absent. The data contain approximately 40,000 clones, approximately 90% of them singletons. Sequenced material: CD4+ T cells from peripheral blood mononuclear cells, taken in the third trimester of pregnancy. These TCRs come from a female donor with multiple sclerosis, enrolled in a pregnancy study.

As for this clone: Distinct nucleotide sequences in the sample also encode this CDR3. J is TRBJ2-7 and V is TRBV6-1; 9 positions match TRBD2. V trimming: 0 bases; J trimming: 6 bases; junction bases outside the gene matches: 6. The CDR3 loop spans 15 amino acids. The germline CDR1 and CDR2 sequences are MNHNS and SASEGT. The CDR3 protein is CASSEALAGGGEQYF. CDR3 nucleotide sequence: TGTGCCAGCAGTGAAGCGCTGGCGGGAGGGGGCGAGCAGTACTTC.

The chain employs TRBV7-9 and TRBJ2-2, with TRBD1 matching over 8 bases. Losses at the gene ends were 5 bases for V and 6 bases for J; bases not matched to a gene: 8. CDR1 and CDR2 (germline): SEHNR, FQNEAQ (reference sequence). CDR3 length: 15 residues. CDR3 in amino acids: CASSHVATGAGELFF. CDR3 DNA sequence: TGTGCCAGCAGCCACGTAGCGACAGGGGCCGGGGAGCTGTTTTTT.

This sequence joins TRBV7-6 and TRBJ1-4; the D gene is possibly TRBD1 (6 bases). The CDR3 runs 15 residues. V lost 5 bases, J lost 0 bases, and 10 bases lay in between. Germline values: CDR1 SGHVS, CDR2 FNYEAQ. The CDR3 protein is CASSGTSSTNEKLFF. CDR3 coding DNA: TGTGCCAGCAGCGGGACATCCTCAACTAATGAAAAACTGTTTTTT.

The genes are TRBV2 and TRBJ1-4; D might be TRBD1 (6 bases). This CDR3 is built from 12 residues. CDR1 and CDR2 from the germline V gene are SNHLY and FYNNEI. V shed 8 bases and J shed 7 bases, with 11 bases lying between them. CDR3 protein: CASQGIAEKLFF. CDR3 in DNA: TGTGCCAGCCAGGGGATAGCTGAAAAACTGTTTTTT.

As concerns this clone: The junction departs from the called germline gene at one end, perhaps through a read error. This sample includes further DNA sequences coding for the same CDR3. The chain is built from TRBV6-5 and TRBJ1-2; no definite D call. The CDR3 consists of 14 residues. Germline V CDR1 and CDR2: MNHEY, SVGAGI. The CDR3 region has the DNA TGTGCCAGCAGCTACTCGAGCGGTAACTATGGCTACACCTTC. Translated: CASSYSSGNYGYTF.

V usage is TRBV11-1 and J usage is TRBJ1-3; D gene uncertain. The CDR3 totals 15 residues. V was trimmed by 1 base and J by 0 bases, leaving 7 bases between them. The germline V gene has CDR1 SGHAT and CDR2 FQDESV (reference sequence). The CDR3 reads CASSLGLPSGNTIYF. The CDR3 bases are TGTGCCAGCAGCTTAGGACTACCCTCTGGAAACACCATATATTTT.

This rearrangement joins TRBV9 to TRBJ2-2; 9 positions match TRBD1. The CDR3 totals 16 residues. V dropped 1 base and J dropped 6; count of bases not matched to a gene: 7. Per germline, CDR1 SGDLS and CDR2 YYNGEE. The CDR3 DNA reads TGTGCCAGCAGCGTATTGGGACAGGGTCTCGCCGGGGAGCTGTTTTTT. This sequence encodes CASSVLGQGLAGELFF.

The chain combines TRBV10-1 with TRBJ1-1; D is perhaps TRBD1 (5 bases). The germline gives CDR1 WNHNN, CDR2 SYGVQD (reference sequence). V was clipped by 3 bases and J by 5 bases, with 10 bases between them. The CDR3 runs 13 residues. The CDR3 DNA sequence: TGCGCCAGCAGTGATGGCCAGGGTACTGAAGCTTTCTTT. Amino acids: CASSDGQGTEAFF.

The V call is TRBV12-5, the J call TRBJ2-1; TRBD2 matches 11 bases. Germline CDR1 reads LGHNT; CDR2 reads FRNRAP. The CDR3 extends over 15 amino acids. The trim removed 1 base at V and 4 bases at J, leaving 0 bases unmatched. CDR3 nucleotides: TGTGCTAGTGGTTTGGGGACTAGCGGGTACAATGAGCAGTTCTTC. It encodes CASGLGTSGYNEQFF.

This clone occurred once. DNA of the CDR3: TGTGCCTGGAGTGTAATGTCTCCAGGAGGTCTTCCGCAGTATTTT. Translation: CAWSVMSPGGLPQYF. The chain links TRBV30 to TRBJ2-3, with D perhaps TRBD2 (5 bases). V lost 0 bases and J lost 10, with 20 bases in between. Germline V gene lookup returns CDR1 GTSNPN and CDR2 SVGIG (reference sequence). The length of the CDR3 is 15 residues.

The chain uses TRBV23-1 and TRBJ2-7; TRBD1 might be the D (5 bases). TRBV23-1 is flagged as an ORF with uncertain function. Trimming pared 6 bases from V and 2 bases from J, leaving 20 bases between. This CDR3 contains 16 residues. The CDR3 reads CASSQTPPDIAYEQYF. The CDR3 coding sequence is TGCGCCAGCAGCCAAACCCCCCCGGACATAGCCTACGAGCAGTACTTC.

This sequence joins TRBV30 and TRBJ1-6; D unclear. V lost 2 bases, J lost 13 bases, and 15 bases lay in between. The germline V gene has CDR1 GTSNPN and CDR2 SVGIG (reference sequence). The CDR3 runs to 13 residues. CDR3 in amino acids: CAWSRTGGQPLHF. The CDR3 DNA sequence: TGTGCCTGGAGTAGGACGGGAGGTCAGCCCCTCCACTTT.

This chain links TRBV2 with TRBJ1-4; TRBD1 might be the D (6 bases). Germline loops: CDR1 SNHLY, CDR2 FYNNEI. V was pared by 7 bases and J by 5 bases, with 11 bases between. The CDR3 length is 13 residues. Here the CDR3 reads CASNGTPNEKLFF. CDR3 DNA sequence: TGTGCCAGCAACGGGACACCCAATGAAAAACTGTTTTTT. The entire variable domain, with the rest obtained from reference TRBV2 and TRBJ1-4, is as follows: EPEVTQTPSHQVTQMGQEVILRCVPISNHLYFYWYRQILGQKVEFLVSFYNNEISEKSEIFDDQFSVERPDGSNFTLKIRSTKLEDSAMYFCASNGTPNEKLFFGSGTQLSVL.

The J gene is TRBJ2-7, the V gene TRBV28, with 8 positions matching TRBD1. The CDR3 has 15 amino acids. The germline V gene encodes CDR1 MDHEN and CDR2 SYDVKM. The ends lost 6 bases at V and 7 bases at J; junction bases unmatched: 14. The CDR3 nucleotides are TGTGCCAGCAGCCGGCCGGGACAGGCCTCTGGGGAGCAGTACTTC. Encoded protein: CASSRPGQASGEQYF. Filled out from reference TRBV28 and TRBJ2-7, the complete variable domain reads DVKVTQSSRYLVKRTGEKVFLECVQDMDHENMFWYRQDPGLGLRLIYFSYDVKMKEKGDIPEGYSVSREKKERFSLILESASTNQTSMYLCASSRPGQASGEQYFGPGTRLTVT.

The chain joins TRBV27 to TRBJ1-5, with 8 bases identical to TRBD1. This CDR3 is built from 17 residues. Germline values: CDR1 MNHEY, CDR2 SMNVEV (reference sequence). Trimming at V came to 3 bases and at J to 0 bases, leaving 7 bases not matched to a gene. The CDR3 sequence is CASSLAGGSFSNQPQHF. CDR3 nucleotide sequence: TGTGCCAGCAGTTTGGCAGGGGGCAGTTTTAGCAATCAGCCCCAGCATTTT.

The rearrangement links TRBV5-4 to TRBJ2-5; perhaps TRBD1 as D (6 bases). There are 15 residues in the CDR3. V was clipped by 0 bases and J by 6 bases, with 15 bases between them. The germline V gene has CDR1 SGHNT and CDR2 YYREEE (reference sequence). As DNA, the CDR3 is TGTGCCAGCAGCTTGGCCTCCGGCAGGGGAAAGACCCAGTACTTC. It is translated as CASSLASGRGKTQYF.

A remark on this clone: One junction end does not reproduce the germline sequence, and a read error may be involved. The chain recombines TRBV7-7 with TRBJ2-2; D is perhaps TRBD1 (6 bases). Germline assignment: CDR1 SSHAT and CDR2 FNYEAQ (reference sequence). CDR3 size: 14 residues. The CDR3, as DNA: TGTGCTAGCAGCTTAGTACAGGGTTTCGGGGAGCTGTTTTTT. It translates to CASSLVQGFGELFF.

The V gene is TRBV5-6, the J gene TRBJ1-2; D is uncertain. The CDR3 is made up of 15 amino acids. From germline, CDR1 is SGHDT and CDR2 YYEEEE. Deletions cut 3 bases from V and 2 bases from J, with 14 bases between. In DNA form, the CDR3 reads TGTGCCAGCAGCTCCCGTACGGGGATGAACTATGGCTACACCTTC. It codes for CASSSRTGMNYGYTF.

The J gene is TRBJ1-4, the V gene TRBV21-1; TRBD1, the table's D call, was not compared with the DNA. TRBV21-1 is labeled a pseudogene. The CDR3 sequence is 14 residues long. The CDR3 protein is CASGPTGYSEKLFF. The CDR3 DNA sequence: TGTGCCAGCGGCCCGACAGGGTATAGTGAAAAACTGTTTTTT.

The CDR3 region is CASSVQGLNTGELFF. As DNA, the CDR3 is TGTGCCAGCAGCGTGCAGGGGCTAAACACCGGGGAGCTGTTTTTT. The gene calls are TRBV5-6 and TRBJ2-2, with a tentative D call TRBD1 (6 bases). CDR3 length: 15 residues. The V gene lost 4 bases and the J gene lost 2 bases, with 12 bases spanning the gap. Germline V gives CDR1 SGHDT, CDR2 YYEEEE.

The gene calls are TRBV5-6 and TRBJ1-4, with D unresolved. The CDR3 has 12 amino acids. Germline V CDR1 and CDR2: SGHDT, YYEEEE. Trimming cost V 3 bases and J 6 bases, with 6 bases left between them. CDR3 bases: TGTGCCAGCAGCTCCTCCTATGAAAAACTGTTTTTT. Translating it yields CASSSSYEKLFF.

The chain combines TRBV19 with TRBJ1-2; 7 nucleotides agree with TRBD1. V lost 9 bases and J lost 3; bases outside the gene matches: 7. This CDR3 contains 13 residues. The germline CDR1 and CDR2 sequences are LNHDA and SQIVND (reference sequence). The CDR3 sequence is CASRQGRDYGYTF. The CDR3 coding sequence is TGTGCCAGCCGACAGGGTAGGGACTATGGCTACACCTTC.

V and J are TRBV7-2 and TRBJ2-1; a weak D match, TRBD2 (5 bases). V shed 5 bases and J shed 7 bases, with 21 bases lying between them. Germline lookup yields CDR1 SGHTA and CDR2 FQGNSA. The CDR3 length is 16 residues. For the CDR3, the DNA is TGTGCCAGCAGCCGCCCCCCGGAAACCCGGAGGAATGAGCAGTTCTTC. This translates into CASSRPPETRRNEQFF. The variable domain in full, completed from reference TRBV7-2 and TRBJ2-1, reads GAGVSQSPSNKVTEKGKDVELRCDPISGHTALYWYRQSLGQGLEFLIYFQGNSAPDKSGLPSDRFSAERTGGSVSTLTIQRTQQEDSAVYLCASSRPPETRRNEQFFGPGTRLTVL.

The chain recombines TRBV27 with TRBJ2-1, with a weak D call TRBD1 (6 bases). V was trimmed by 7 bases and J by 6 bases, leaving 16 bases between them. The CDR3 is 14 amino acids. Germline lookup yields CDR1 MNHEY and CDR2 SMNVEV (reference sequence). The CDR3 here is CASTLHREANEQFF. For the CDR3, the DNA is TGTGCCAGCACCCTACACAGGGAAGCCAATGAGCAGTTCTTC.

The V and J genes are TRBV18 and TRBJ2-7; 8 bases are a match to TRBD1. Germline CDR1 KGHSH, CDR2 LQKENI. The CDR3 has 13 amino acids. Germline trimming cut 3 bases from V and 3 bases from J; bases unmatched to any gene: 1. CDR3 protein: CASSPGQDYEQYF. As DNA, the CDR3 is TGTGCCAGCTCACCGGGACAGGACTACGAGCAGTACTTC.

The rearrangement joins TRBV18 to TRBJ1-5, with 9 bases matching TRBD1. The germline CDR1 and CDR2 sequences are KGHSH and LQKENI. The length of the CDR3 is 16 residues. Trimming at V came to 5 bases and at J to 0 bases, leaving 5 bases not matched to a gene. This chain's CDR3 is CASSTGTGSSNQPQHF. In DNA form, the CDR3 reads TGTGCCAGCTCAACCGGGACAGGGAGTAGCAATCAGCCCCAGCATTTT.